This T cell receptor beta chain was sequenced during a study of cytomegalovirus exposure and HLA in healthy donors. Notes on the study in general: Confirmation was obtained in vitro that three CMV-associated chains are specific for CMV antigens. The investigators catalogued 150 to 200 TCR beta chains as cytomegalovirus-associated. High specificity and sensitivity for cytomegalovirus status were reported for the classifier.

The donors were members of the validation cohort, which comprised approximately 120 subjects and was separate from the first cohort of 670 or so subjects. Germline V CDR1 and CDR2: MNHEY, SVGAGI. The CDR3 is 14 residues long. Trimming took 6 bases from V and 14 from J; bases not matched to a gene: 13. About this clone itself: Its cognate antigen is unknown.

The data were produced by immunoSEQ multiplex PCR, yet TCRdb's version contains in-frame clones alone and is incomplete. The sample records fewer than 250,000 clones, roughly 89% being singletons. V usage is TRBV6-5 and J usage is TRBJ2-3, with 11 bases aligning to TRBD2. The TCR originated in a man aged 18 to 29 in good health and CMV-seronegative. Sequenced input: PBMCs. CDR3 nucleotide sequence: TGTGCCAGCAGCTCTAGCGGGGGGACTCCAGCCCGGTATTTT. Translated: CASSSSGGTPARYF.